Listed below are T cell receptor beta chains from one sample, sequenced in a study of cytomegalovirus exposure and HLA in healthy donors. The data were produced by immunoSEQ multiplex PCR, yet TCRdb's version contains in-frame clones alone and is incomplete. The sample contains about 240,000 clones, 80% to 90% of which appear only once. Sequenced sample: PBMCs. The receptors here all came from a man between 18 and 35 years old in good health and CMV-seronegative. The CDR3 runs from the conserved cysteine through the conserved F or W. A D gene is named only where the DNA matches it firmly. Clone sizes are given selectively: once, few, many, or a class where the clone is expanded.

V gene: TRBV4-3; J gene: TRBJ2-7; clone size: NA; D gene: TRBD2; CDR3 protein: CASSQEGSGVYEQYF; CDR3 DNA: TGCGCCAGCAGCCAAGAGGGCAGCGGGGTTTACGAGCAGTACTTC
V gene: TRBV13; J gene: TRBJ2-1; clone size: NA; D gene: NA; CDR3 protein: CASSLAPLAPGDEQFF; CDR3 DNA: TGTGCCAGCAGCCTCGCCCCTCTAGCCCCGGGCGATGAGCAGTTCTTC
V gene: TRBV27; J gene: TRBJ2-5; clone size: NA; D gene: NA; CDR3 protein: CASSLVVEGTQYF; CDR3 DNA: TGTGCCAGCAGTTTAGTTGTAGAGGGGACCCAGTACTTC
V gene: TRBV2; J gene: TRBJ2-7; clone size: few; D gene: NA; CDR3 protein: CASNRWQAPYEQYF; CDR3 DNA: TGTGCCAGCAATCGGTGGCAGGCACCCTACGAGCAGTACTTC
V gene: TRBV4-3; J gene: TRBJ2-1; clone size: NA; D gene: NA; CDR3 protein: CASSLLNNEQFF; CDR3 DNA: TGCGCCAGCAGCCTCTTAAACAATGAGCAGTTCTTC
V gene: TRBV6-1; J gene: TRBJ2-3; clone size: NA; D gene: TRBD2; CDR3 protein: CASSDRASGFTDTQYF; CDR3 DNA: TGTGCCAGCAGTGATAGGGCTAGCGGATTCACAGATACGCAGTATTTT
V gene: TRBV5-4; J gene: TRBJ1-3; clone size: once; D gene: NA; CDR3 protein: CARNPRGGNTIYF; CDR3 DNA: TGTGCCAGGAACCCTCGCGGTGGAAACACCATATATTTT
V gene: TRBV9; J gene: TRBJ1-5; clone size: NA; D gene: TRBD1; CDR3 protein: CASSATGLSNQPQHF; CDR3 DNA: TGTGCCAGCAGCGCGACAGGGTTGAGCAATCAGCCCCAGCATTTT
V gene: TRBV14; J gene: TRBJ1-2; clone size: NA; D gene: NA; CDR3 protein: CASSLLTGDRYTF; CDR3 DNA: TGTGCCAGCAGCCTCCTGACGGGAGACCGCTACACCTTC
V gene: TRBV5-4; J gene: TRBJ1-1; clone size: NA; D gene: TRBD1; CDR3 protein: CASSPTGGGFPTEAFF; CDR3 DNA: TGTGCCAGCAGCCCGACAGGGGGTGGGTTTCCCACTGAAGCTTTCTTT
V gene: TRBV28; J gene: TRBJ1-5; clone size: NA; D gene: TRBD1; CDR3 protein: CAVDRSGQGGDQPQHF; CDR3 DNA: TGTGCAGTGGACCGCTCAGGACAGGGAGGGGATCAGCCCCAGCATTTT
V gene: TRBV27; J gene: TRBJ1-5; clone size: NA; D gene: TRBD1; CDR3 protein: CASSSTGQGANQPQHF; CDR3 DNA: TGTGCCAGCAGTTCCACTGGACAGGGGGCCAATCAGCCCCAGCATTTT
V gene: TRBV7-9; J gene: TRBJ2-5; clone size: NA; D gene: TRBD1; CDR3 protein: CASSPSGGAETQYF; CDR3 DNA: TGTGCCAGCAGCCCCTCAGGGGGCGCAGAGACCCAGTACTTC
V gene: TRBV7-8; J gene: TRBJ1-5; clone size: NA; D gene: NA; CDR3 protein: CASSSRDNKNQPQHF; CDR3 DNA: TGTGCCAGCAGCTCCCGTGATAACAAGAATCAGCCCCAGCATTTT
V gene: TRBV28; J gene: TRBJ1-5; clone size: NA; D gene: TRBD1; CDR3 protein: CASSFPIIFDRGVDQPQHF; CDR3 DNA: TGTGCCAGCAGTTTTCCTATCATCTTCGACAGGGGAGTTGATCAGCCCCAGCATTTT
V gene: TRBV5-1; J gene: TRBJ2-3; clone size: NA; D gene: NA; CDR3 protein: CASSLRQTDTQYF; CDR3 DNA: TGCGCCAGCAGCTTGCGACAGACAGATACGCAGTATTTT
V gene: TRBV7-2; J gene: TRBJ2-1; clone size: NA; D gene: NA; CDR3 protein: CASSSDYKGAAYNEQFF; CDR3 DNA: TGTGCCAGCAGCTCCGACTACAAAGGAGCGGCCTACAATGAGCAGTTCTTC
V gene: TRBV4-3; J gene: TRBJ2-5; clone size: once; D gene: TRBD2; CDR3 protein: CASSLMSGGALETQYF; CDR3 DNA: TGCGCCAGCAGCCTTATGAGCGGGGGGGCTTTAGAGACCCAGTACTTC
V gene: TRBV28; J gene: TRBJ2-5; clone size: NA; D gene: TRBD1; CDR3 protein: CASSPGQGGDF; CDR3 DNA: TGTGCCAGCAGTCCTGGACAGGGTGGGGACTTC
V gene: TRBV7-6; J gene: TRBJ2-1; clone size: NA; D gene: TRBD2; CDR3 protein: CASSQPGGAKEQFF; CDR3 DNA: TGTGCCAGCAGCCAACCCGGGGGGGCCAAAGAGCAGTTCTTC
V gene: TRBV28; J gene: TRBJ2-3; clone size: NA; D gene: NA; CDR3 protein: CASNPLGVTDTQYF; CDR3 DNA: TGTGCCAGCAACCCTTTAGGGGTCACAGATACGCAGTATTTT
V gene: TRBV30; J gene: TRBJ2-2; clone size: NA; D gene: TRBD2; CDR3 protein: CACRLAGGVLRNTGELFF; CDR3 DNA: TGTGCCTGCCGACTAGCGGGAGGGGTTCTTCGGAACACCGGGGAGCTGTTTTTT
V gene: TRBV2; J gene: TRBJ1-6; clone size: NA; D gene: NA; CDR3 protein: CASSPGGRFSSYNSPLHF; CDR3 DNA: TGTGCCAGCAGTCCCGGAGGCAGGTTTAGCTCCTATAATTCACCCCTCCACTTT
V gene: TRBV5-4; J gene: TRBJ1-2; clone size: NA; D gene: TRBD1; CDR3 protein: CASSPRDRGNYGYTF; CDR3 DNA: TGTGCCAGCAGCCCCCGGGACAGGGGAAACTATGGCTACACCTTC
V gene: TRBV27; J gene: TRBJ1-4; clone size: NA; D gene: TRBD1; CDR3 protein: CASSLSARGHQKLFF; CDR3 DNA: TGTGCCAGCAGTTTGTCGGCAAGGGGGCATCAAAAACTGTTTTTT
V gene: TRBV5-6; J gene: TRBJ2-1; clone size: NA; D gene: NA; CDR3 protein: CASSSLTSSSYNEQFF; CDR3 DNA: TGTGCCAGCAGCTCCTTAACTTCGAGCTCCTACAATGAGCAGTTCTTC
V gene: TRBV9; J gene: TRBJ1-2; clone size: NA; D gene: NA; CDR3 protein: CASSKEIQVSYGYTF; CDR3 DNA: TGTGCCAGCAGCAAAGAAATACAGGTCTCGTATGGCTACACCTTC
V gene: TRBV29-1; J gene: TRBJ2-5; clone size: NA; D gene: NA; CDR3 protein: CSIISGWRETQYF; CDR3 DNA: TGCAGCATCATCTCTGGTTGGAGAGAGACCCAGTACTTC
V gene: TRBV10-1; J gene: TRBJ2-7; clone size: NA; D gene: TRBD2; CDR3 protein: CASIWAPGLDYEQYF; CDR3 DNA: TGCGCCAGCATTTGGGCCCCGGGACTAGACTACGAGCAGTACTTC
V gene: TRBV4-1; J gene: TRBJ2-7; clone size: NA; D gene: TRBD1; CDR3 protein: CASSPERTGLSSYEQYF; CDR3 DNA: TGCGCCAGCAGCCCCGAAAGGACAGGATTAAGCTCCTACGAGCAGTACTTC
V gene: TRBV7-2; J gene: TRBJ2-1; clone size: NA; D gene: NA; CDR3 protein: CASSIRSAGYREQFF; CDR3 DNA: TGTGCCAGCAGCATCCGATCGGCGGGGTACCGGGAGCAGTTCTTC
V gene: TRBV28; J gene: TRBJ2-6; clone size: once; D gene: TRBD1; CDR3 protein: CASSLFRDRVSSGANVLTF; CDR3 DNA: TGTGCCAGCAGTTTATTTCGGGACAGGGTCTCTTCTGGGGCCAACGTCCTGACTTTC
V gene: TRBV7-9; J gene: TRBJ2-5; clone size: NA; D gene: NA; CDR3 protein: CASSPPSQETQYF; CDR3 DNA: TGTGCCAGCAGCCCCCCATCCCAAGAGACCCAGTACTTC
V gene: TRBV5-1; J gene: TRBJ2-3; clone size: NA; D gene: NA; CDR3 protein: CASSYGQKGDTQYF; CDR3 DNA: TGCGCCAGCAGCTATGGACAGAAGGGGGATACGCAGTATTTT
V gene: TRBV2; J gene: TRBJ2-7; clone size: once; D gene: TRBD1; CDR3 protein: CASSELAGQGMYEQYF; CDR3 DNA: TGTGCCAGCAGTGAATTAGCCGGACAGGGTATGTACGAGCAGTACTTC
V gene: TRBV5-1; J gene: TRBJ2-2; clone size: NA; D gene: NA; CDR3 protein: CASSWPGDSDTGELFF; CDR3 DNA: TGCGCCAGCAGCTGGCCCGGGGATTCGGATACCGGGGAGCTGTTTTTT
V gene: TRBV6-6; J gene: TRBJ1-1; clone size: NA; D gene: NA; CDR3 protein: CASSYSDSTEAFF; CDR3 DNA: TGTGCCAGCAGTTACTCTGACAGCACTGAAGCTTTCTTT
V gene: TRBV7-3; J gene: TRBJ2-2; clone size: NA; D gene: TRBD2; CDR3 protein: CASSRRAGTNTGELFF; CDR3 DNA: TGTGCCAGCAGCCGACGAGCGGGAACGAACACCGGGGAGCTGTTTTTT
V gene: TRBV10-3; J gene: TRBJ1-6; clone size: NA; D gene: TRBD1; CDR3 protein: CAISVSGTVNNSPLHF; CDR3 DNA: TGTGCCATCAGTGTGTCGGGGACAGTCAATAATTCACCCCTCCACTTT
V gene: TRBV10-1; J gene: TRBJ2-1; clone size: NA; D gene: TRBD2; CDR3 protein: CASTAPGLAGARDYNEQFF; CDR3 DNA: TGCGCCAGCACTGCACCGGGACTAGCGGGAGCGAGGGACTACAATGAGCAGTTCTTC
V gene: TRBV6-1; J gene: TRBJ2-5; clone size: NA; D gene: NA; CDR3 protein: CASSESRGGHVLETQYF; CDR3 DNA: TGTGCCAGCAGTGAATCGAGGGGGGGCCATGTCCTGGAGACCCAGTACTTC
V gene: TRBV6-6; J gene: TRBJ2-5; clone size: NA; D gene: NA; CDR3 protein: CASSHPTEDQETQYF; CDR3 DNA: TGTGCCAGCAGCCACCCGACAGAGGACCAAGAGACCCAGTACTTC
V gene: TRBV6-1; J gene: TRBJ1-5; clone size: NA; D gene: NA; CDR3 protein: CASGHRDGREQPQHF; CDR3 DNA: TGTGCCAGCGGACACAGGGACGGACGGGAACAGCCCCAGCATTTT
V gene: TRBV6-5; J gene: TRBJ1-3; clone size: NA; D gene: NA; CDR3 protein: CASSYNRASSGNTIYF; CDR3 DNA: TGTGCCAGCAGTTACAACAGGGCCTCTTCTGGAAACACCATATATTTT
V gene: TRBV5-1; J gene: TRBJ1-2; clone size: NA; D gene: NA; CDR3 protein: CASSQDSNYGYTF; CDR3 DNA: TGCGCCAGCAGCCAGGACAGCAACTATGGCTACACCTTC
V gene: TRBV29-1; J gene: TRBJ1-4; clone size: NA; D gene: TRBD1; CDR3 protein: CSVCAGTDNGELFF; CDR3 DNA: TGCAGCGTATGCGCCGGGACAGATAACGGGGAACTGTTTTTT
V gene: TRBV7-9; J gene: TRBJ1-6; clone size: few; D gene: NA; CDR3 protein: CASSPGTGDSPLHF; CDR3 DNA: TGTGCCAGCAGCCCCGGGACGGGAGATTCACCCCTCCACTTT
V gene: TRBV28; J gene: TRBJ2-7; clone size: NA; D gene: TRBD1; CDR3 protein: CASSLPGTAYEQYF; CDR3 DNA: TGTGCCAGCAGTTTACCTGGGACAGCCTACGAGCAGTACTTC